The 11 T cell receptor beta chains presented below share a single source sample, sequenced in a study of OX40 agonist ivuxolimab in advanced cancers. Sequencing was performed with immunoSEQ multiplex PCR; in TCRdb, only in-frame clones are kept and a portion is missing. The repertoire holds some 50,000 clones, with over 75% as singletons. The sequencing here drew on CD4+ or CD8+ T cells sorted from blood, taken in a trial of the OX40 agonist ivuxolimab. These TCRs come from an adult with an advanced solid tumor such as melanoma, head and neck, liver or kidney cancer.

By sample share, this clone is medium-sized. Other nucleotide sequences in the sample specify the same CDR3. The chain links TRBV30 to TRBJ1-1; D is unresolved. Per the germline V gene, CDR1 is GTSNPN and CDR2 is SVGIG (reference sequence). V was cut by 0 bases and J by 1 base, with 6 bases left in between. The CDR3 runs 13 residues. This chain's CDR3 is CAWSVKGNTEAFF. In DNA form, the CDR3 reads TGTGCCTGGAGTGTGAAAGGGAACACTGAAGCTTTCTTT. Drawing the rest from reference TRBV30 and TRBJ1-1, the complete variable domain is SQTIHQWPATLVQPVGSPLSLECTVEGTSNPNLYWYRQAAGRGLQLLFYSVGIGQISSEVPQNLSASRPQDRQFILSSKKLLLSDSGFYLCAWSVKGNTEAFFGQGTRLTVV.

The rearrangement joins TRBV5-1 to TRBJ1-2, with TRBD1 matching 8 bases. This CDR3 contains 15 residues. Per germline, CDR1 SGHRS and CDR2 YFSETQ. Germline trimming cut 4 bases from V and 1 base from J; bases unmatched to any gene: 6. CDR3 sequence (DNA): TGCGCCAGCAGCATTCAACAGGGGGGTAACTATGGCTACACCTTC. Protein: CASSIQQGGNYGYTF.

The chain carries TRBV28 and TRBJ1-1; D possibly corresponds to TRBD1 (6 bases). V was cut by 3 bases and J by 4 bases, with 15 bases left in between. Per germline, CDR1 MDHEN and CDR2 SYDVKM. The CDR3 totals 15 residues. The chain's CDR3 is CASSLRVGGSTEAFF. The CDR3 DNA sequence: TGTGCCAGCAGTTTGAGGGTAGGGGGGAGCACTGAAGCTTTCTTT.

CDR3 sequence: CASSVELTPVGNTIYF. The CDR3 region has the DNA TGTGCCAGCAGCGTAGAACTGACCCCTGTTGGAAACACCATATATTTT. V gene TRBV9 combines with J gene TRBJ1-3; D gene unclear. The V and J ends lost 0 bases and 3 bases respectively, with 13 bases between them. The CDR3 runs 16 residues. Germline values: CDR1 SGDLS, CDR2 YYNGEE. The variable domain in full, completed from reference TRBV9 and TRBJ1-3, reads DSGVTQTPKHLITATGQRVTLRCSPRSGDLSVYWYQQSLDQGLQFLIQYYNGEERAKGNILERFSAQQFPDLHSELNLSSLELGDSALYFCASSVELTPVGNTIYFGEGSWLTVV.

J is TRBJ1-1 and V is TRBV7-4, with D possibly TRBD1 on 6 matching bases. CDR1 SGHVT and CDR2 SQSDAQ come from the germline V gene. The CDR3 runs 15 residues. The V gene lost 5 bases and the J gene lost 4 bases, with 17 bases spanning the gap. Here the CDR3 reads CASSLDAGGGTEAFF. CDR3 in DNA: TGTGCCAGCAGCCTAGACGCGGGGGGCGGCACTGAAGCTTTCTTT.

The chain has TRBV6-5 and TRBJ2-7; 8 bases agree with TRBD1. Trimming at V came to 5 bases and at J to 3 bases, leaving 9 bases not matched to a gene. From germline, CDR1 is MNHEY and CDR2 SVGAGI. This CDR3 comprises 15 residues. The CDR3 DNA sequence: TGTGCCAGCAGTGGGACCGGGACAGGCGACTACGAGCAGTACTTC. Translating gives CASSGTGTGDYEQYF.

This chain uses TRBV5-1 with TRBJ1-4; 8 bases agree with TRBD1. The V segment lost 4 bases and the J segment 7 bases; nucleotides outside the gene matches: 6. Looked up from germline, CDR1 is SGHRS and CDR2 is YFSETQ. This CDR3 is 14 amino acids long. The CDR3 reads CASSTTGGSEKLFF. In DNA form, the CDR3 reads TGCGCCAGCAGCACCACAGGGGGGAGTGAAAAACTGTTTTTT. The full variable domain, its missing parts supplied by reference TRBV5-1 and TRBJ1-4, is KAGVTQTPRYLIKTRGQQVTLSCSPISGHRSVSWYQQTPGQGLQFLFEYFSETQRNKGNFPGRFSGRQFSNSRSEMNVSTLELGDSALYLCASSTTGGSEKLFFGSGTQLSVL.

This clone was seen once. The V gene is TRBV10-3, the J gene TRBJ2-6; 9 bases agree with TRBD1. This CDR3 comprises 17 residues. Germline CDR1 reads ENHRY; CDR2 reads SYGVKD. The V segment lost 11 bases and the J segment 1 base; nucleotides outside the gene matches: 12. The CDR3, as DNA: TGTGCCGCATCAACCGGGACAGGGATATCTGGGGCCAACGTCCTGACTTTC. Translated, it gives CAASTGTGISGANVLTF.

Here the CDR3 DNA reads TGTGCCAGCAGTAGGGATTCCTACGAGCAGTACTTC. It encodes CASSRDSYEQYF. The chain links TRBV2 to TRBJ2-7; D unclear. In germline, CDR1 is SNHLY, CDR2 FYNNEI. This CDR3 has 12 residues. The V end was cut by 5 bases, the J end by 1 base, with 6 bases between.

The J gene is TRBJ1-2, the V gene TRBV6-1, with unresolved D. The germline V gene has CDR1 MNHNS and CDR2 SASEGT. Trimming stripped 1 base from V and 1 base from J, with 10 bases between. This CDR3 spans 15 amino acids. This CDR3 is CASSEVARNNYGYTF. CDR3 coding DNA: TGTGCCAGCAGTGAAGTCGCCCGGAATAACTATGGCTACACCTTC.

J is TRBJ2-2 and V is TRBV6-5, with TRBD2 matching 8 bases. Germline V gives CDR1 MNHEY, CDR2 SVGAGI. V gave up 4 bases and J gave up 1 base; unmatched junction bases: 2. This CDR3 comprises 15 residues. CDR3 region: CASSSSGRNTGELFF. CDR3 bases: TGTGCCAGCAGTTCCAGCGGGAGGAACACCGGGGAGCTGTTTTTT.